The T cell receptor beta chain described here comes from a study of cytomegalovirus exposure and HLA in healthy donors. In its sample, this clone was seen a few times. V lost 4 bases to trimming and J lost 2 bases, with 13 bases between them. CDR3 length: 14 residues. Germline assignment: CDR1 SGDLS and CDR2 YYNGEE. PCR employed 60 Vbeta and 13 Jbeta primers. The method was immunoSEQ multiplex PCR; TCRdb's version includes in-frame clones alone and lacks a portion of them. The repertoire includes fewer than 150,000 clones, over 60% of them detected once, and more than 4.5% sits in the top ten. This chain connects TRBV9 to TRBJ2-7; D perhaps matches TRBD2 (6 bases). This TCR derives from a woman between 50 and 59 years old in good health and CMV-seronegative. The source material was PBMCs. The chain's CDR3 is CASSLSGGTYEQYF. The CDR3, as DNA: TGTGCCAGCAGCCTTAGCGGCGGGACCTACGAGCAGTACTTC.